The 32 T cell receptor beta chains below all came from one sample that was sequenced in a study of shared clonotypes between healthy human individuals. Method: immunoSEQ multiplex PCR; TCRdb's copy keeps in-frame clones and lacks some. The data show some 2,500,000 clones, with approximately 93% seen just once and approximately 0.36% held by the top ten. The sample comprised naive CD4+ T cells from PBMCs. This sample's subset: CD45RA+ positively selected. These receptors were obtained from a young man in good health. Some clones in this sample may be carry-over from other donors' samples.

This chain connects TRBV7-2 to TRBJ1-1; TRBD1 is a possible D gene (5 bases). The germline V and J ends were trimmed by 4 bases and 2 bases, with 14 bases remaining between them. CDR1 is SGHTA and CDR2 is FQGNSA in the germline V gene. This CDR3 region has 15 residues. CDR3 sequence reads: CASSYLREGNTEAFF. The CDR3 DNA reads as TGTGCCAGCAGCTATCTCAGGGAGGGTAACACTGAAGCTTTCTTT. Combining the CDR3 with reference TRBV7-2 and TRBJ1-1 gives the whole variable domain GAGVSQSPSNKVTEKGKDVELRCDPISGHTALYWYRQSLGQGLEFLIYFQGNSAPDKSGLPSDRFSAERTGGSVSTLTIQRTQQEDSAVYLCASSYLREGNTEAFFGQGTRLTVV.

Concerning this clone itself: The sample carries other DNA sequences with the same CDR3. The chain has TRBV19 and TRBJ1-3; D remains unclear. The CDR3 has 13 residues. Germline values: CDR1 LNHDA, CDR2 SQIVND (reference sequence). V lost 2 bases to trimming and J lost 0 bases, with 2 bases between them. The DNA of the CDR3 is TGTGCCAGTAGTATAAGCTCTGGAAACACCATATATTTT. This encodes CASSISSGNTIYF.

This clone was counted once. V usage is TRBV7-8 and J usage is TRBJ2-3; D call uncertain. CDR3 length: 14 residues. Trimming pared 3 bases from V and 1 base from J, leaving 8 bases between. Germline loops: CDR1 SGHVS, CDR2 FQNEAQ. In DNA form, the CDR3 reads TGTGCCAGCAGCTTGATAAGGGGCACAGATACGCAGTATTTT. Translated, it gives CASSLIRGTDTQYF. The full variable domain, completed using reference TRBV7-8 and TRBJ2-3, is GAGVSQSPRYKVAKRGQDVALRCDPISGHVSLFWYQQALGQGPEFLTYFQNEAQLDKSGLPSDRFFAERPEGSVSTLKIQRTQQEDSAVYLCASSLIRGTDTQYFGPGTRLTVL.

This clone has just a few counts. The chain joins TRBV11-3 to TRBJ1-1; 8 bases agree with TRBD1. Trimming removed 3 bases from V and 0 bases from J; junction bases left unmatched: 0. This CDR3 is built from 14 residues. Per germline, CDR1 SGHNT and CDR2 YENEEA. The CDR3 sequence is CASSLTGVNTEAFF. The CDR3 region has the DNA TGTGCCAGCAGCTTGACAGGGGTGAACACTGAAGCTTTCTTT.

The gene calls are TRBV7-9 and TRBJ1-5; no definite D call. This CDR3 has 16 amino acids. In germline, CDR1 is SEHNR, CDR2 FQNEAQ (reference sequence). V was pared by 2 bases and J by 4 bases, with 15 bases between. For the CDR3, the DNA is TGTGCCAGCAGCTTAAGTGCGGGCCCCCCTAATCAGCCCCAGCATTTT. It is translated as CASSLSAGPPNQPQHF.

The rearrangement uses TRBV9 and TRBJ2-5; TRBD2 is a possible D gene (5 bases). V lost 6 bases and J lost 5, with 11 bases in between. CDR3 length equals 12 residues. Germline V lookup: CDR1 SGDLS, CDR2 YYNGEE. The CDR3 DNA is TGTGCCAGCACCCCGGGGTGGGAGACCCAGTACTTC. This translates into CASTPGWETQYF. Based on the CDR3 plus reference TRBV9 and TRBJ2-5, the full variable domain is DSGVTQTPKHLITATGQRVTLRCSPRSGDLSVYWYQQSLDQGLQFLIQYYNGEERAKGNILERFSAQQFPDLHSELNLSSLELGDSALYFCASTPGWETQYFGPGTRLLVL.

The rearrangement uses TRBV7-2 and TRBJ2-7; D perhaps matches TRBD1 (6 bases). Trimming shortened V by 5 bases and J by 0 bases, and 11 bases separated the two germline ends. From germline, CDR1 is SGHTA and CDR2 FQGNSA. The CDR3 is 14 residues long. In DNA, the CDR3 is TGTGCCAGCAGCACAGGGCGCAGCTCCTACGAGCAGTACTTC. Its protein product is CASSTGRSSYEQYF. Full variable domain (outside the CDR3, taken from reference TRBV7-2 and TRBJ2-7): GAGVSQSPSNKVTEKGKDVELRCDPISGHTALYWYRQSLGQGLEFLIYFQGNSAPDKSGLPSDRFSAERTGGSVSTLTIQRTQQEDSAVYLCASSTGRSSYEQYFGPGTRLTVT.

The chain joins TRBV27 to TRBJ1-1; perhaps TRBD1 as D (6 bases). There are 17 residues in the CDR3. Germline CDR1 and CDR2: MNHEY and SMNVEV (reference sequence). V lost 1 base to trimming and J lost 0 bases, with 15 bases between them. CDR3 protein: CASSLYGGLPLNTEAFF. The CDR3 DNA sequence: TGTGCCAGCAGTTTATACGGGGGGCTCCCTTTGAACACTGAAGCTTTCTTT.

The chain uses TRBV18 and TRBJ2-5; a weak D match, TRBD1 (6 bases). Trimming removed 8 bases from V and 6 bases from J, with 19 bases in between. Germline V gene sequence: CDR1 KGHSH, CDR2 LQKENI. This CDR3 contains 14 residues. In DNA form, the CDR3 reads TGTGCCAGCGTGGCAGGGGCCTCGGGGCAGACCCAGTACTTC. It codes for CASVAGASGQTQYF. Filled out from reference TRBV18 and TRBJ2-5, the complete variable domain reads NAGVMQNPRHLVRRRGQEARLRCSPMKGHSHVYWYRQLPEEGLKFMVYLQKENIIDESGMPKERFSAEFPKEGPSILRIQQVVRGDSAAYFCASVAGASGQTQYFGPGTRLLVL.

CDR3 in DNA: TGCAGCGTTACAGGGATCGGAACTAATGAAAAACTGTTTTTT. Protein sequence: CSVTGIGTNEKLFF. The chain recombines TRBV29-1 with TRBJ1-4, with TRBD1 as a possible D gene (6 bases). The CDR3 consists of 14 residues. V dropped 5 bases and J dropped 1 base, with 11 bases sitting between them. CDR1 SQVTM and CDR2 ANQGSEA come from the germline V gene.

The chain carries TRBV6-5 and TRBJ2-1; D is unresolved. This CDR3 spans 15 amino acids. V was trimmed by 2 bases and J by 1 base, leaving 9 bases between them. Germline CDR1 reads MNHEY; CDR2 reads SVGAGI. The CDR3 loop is CASSYNPGSYNEQFF. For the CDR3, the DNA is TGTGCCAGCAGTTACAACCCTGGGTCCTACAATGAGCAGTTCTTC.

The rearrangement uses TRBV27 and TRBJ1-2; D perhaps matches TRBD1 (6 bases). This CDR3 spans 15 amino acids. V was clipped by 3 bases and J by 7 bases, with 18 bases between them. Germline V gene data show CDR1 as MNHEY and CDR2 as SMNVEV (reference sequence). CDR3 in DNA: TGTGCCAGCAGTTTCAAACAGGGAACTATGAGTGGCTACACCTTC. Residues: CASSFKQGTMSGYTF.

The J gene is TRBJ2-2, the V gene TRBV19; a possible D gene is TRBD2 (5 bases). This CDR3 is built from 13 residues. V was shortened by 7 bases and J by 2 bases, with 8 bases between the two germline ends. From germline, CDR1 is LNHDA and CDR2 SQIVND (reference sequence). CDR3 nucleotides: TGTGCCAGTACCGGACTTAACACCGGGGAGCTGTTTTTT. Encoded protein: CASTGLNTGELFF.

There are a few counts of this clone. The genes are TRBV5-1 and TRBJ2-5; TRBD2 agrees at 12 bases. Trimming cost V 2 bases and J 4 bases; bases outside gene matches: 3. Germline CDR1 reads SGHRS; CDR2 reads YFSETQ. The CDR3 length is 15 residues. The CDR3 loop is CASSFPSGRGETQYF. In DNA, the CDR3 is TGCGCCAGCAGCTTCCCTAGCGGGAGGGGAGAGACCCAGTACTTC.

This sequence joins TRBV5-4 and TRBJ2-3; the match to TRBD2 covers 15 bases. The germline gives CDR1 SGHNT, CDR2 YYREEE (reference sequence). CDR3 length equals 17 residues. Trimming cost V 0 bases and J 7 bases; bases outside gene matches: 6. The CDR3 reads CASSLAGGLAGGYTQYF. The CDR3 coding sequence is TGTGCCAGCAGCTTGGCGGGGGGACTAGCGGGAGGATATACGCAGTATTTT.

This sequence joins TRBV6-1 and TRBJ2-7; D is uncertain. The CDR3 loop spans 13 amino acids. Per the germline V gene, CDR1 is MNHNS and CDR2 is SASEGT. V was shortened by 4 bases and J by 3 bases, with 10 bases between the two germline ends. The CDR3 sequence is CASSVGRYYEQYF. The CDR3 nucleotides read TGTGCCAGCAGTGTCGGTAGATACTACGAGCAGTACTTC.

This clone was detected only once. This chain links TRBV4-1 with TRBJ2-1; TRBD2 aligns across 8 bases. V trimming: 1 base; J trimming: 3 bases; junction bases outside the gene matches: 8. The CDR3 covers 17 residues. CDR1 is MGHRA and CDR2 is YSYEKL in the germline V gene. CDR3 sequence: CASSQGGTRTGYNEQFF. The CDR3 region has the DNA TGCGCCAGCAGCCAAGGAGGGACTAGGACGGGCTACAATGAGCAGTTCTTC.

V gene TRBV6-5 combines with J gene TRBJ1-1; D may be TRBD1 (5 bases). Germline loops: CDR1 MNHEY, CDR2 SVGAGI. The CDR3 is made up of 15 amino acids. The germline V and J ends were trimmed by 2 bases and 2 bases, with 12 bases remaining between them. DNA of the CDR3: TGTGCCAGCAGTTACGTAAACCAGGGAAACACTGAAGCTTTCTTT. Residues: CASSYVNQGNTEAFF.

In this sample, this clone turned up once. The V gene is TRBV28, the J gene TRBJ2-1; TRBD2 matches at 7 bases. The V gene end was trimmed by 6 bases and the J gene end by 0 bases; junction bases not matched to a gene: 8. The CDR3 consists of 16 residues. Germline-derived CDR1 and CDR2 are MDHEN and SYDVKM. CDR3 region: CASSPNVAGSYNEQFF. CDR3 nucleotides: TGTGCCAGCAGCCCCAACGTAGCGGGCTCCTACAATGAGCAGTTCTTC.

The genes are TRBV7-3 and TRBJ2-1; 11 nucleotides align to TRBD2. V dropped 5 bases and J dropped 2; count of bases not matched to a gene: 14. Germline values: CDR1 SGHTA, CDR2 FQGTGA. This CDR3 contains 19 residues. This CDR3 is CASSPRTSGHNTTYNEQFF. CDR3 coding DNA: TGTGCCAGCAGCCCCCGGACTAGCGGGCATAATACTACCTACAATGAGCAGTTCTTC.

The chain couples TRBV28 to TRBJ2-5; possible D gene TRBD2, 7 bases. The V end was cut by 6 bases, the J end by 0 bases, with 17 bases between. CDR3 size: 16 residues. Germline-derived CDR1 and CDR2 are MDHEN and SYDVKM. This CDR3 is CASSRGGAGYQETQYF. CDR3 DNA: TGTGCCAGCAGCCGTGGGGGGGCGGGGTACCAAGAGACCCAGTACTTC.

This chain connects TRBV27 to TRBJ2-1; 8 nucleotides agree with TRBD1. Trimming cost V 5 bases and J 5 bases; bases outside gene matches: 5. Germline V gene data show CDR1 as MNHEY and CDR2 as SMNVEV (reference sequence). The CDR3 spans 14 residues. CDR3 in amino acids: CASSTRTGNNEQFF. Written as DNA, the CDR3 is TGTGCCAGCAGTACAAGGACAGGGAACAATGAGCAGTTCTTC.

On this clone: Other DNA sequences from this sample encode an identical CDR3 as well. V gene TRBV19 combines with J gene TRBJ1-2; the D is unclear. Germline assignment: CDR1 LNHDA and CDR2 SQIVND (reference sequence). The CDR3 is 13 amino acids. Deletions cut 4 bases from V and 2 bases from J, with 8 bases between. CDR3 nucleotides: TGTGCCAGTAGTAGCGGGGTCAACTATGGCTACACCTTC. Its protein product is CASSSGVNYGYTF. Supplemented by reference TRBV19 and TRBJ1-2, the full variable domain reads DGGITQSPKYLFRKEGQNVTLSCEQNLNHDAMYWYRQDPGQGLRLIYYSQIVNDFQKGDIAEGYSVSREKKESFPLTVTSAQKNPTAFYLCASSSGVNYGYTFGSGTRLTVV.

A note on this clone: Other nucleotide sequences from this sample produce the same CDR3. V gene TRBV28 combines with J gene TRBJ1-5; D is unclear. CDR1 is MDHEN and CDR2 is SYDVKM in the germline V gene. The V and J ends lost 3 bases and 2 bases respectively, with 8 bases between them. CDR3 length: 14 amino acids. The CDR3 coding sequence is TGTGCCAGCAGTTTGTGGGGAGGCAATCAGCCCCAGCATTTT. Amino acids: CASSLWGGNQPQHF.

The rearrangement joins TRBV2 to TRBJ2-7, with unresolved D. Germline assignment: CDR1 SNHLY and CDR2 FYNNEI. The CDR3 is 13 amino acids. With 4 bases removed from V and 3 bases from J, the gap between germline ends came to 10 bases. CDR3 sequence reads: CASSGQSFYEQYF. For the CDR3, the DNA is TGTGCCAGCAGTGGGCAGAGTTTCTACGAGCAGTACTTC.

The CDR3 DNA sequence: TGTGCCAGCAGCAGGGGGGGCAGGTTTCAGCCCCAGCATTTT. This sequence encodes CASSRGGRFQPQHF. The chain combines TRBV11-2 with TRBJ1-5, with D possibly being TRBD1 (6 bases). The CDR3 runs to 14 residues. Trimming took 5 bases from V and 6 from J, leaving 14 bases between them. Germline assignment: CDR1 SGHAT and CDR2 FQNNGV.

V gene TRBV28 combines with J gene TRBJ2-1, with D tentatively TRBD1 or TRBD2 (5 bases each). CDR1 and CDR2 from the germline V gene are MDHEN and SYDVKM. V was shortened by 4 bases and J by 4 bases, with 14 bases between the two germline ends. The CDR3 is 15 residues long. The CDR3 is CASSSPRDQYNEQFF. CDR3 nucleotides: TGTGCCAGCAGTTCCCCAAGGGACCAGTACAATGAGCAGTTCTTC.

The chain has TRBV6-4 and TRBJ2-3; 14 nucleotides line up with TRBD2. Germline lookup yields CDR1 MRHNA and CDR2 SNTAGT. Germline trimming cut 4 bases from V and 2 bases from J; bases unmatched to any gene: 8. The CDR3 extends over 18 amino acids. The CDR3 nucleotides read TGTGCCAGCAGTGCCCGGCCGACTAGCGGGAGGGTCACAGATACGCAGTATTTT. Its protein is CASSARPTSGRVTDTQYF.

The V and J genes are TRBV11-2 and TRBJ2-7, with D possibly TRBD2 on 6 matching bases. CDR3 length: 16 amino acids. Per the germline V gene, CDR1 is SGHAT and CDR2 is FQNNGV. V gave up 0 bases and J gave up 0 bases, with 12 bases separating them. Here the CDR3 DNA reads TGTGCCAGCAGCTTAGATACCCTAGCGTACTCCTACGAGCAGTACTTC. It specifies CASSLDTLAYSYEQYF. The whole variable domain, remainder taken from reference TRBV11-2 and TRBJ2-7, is EAGVAQSPRYKIIEKRQSVAFWCNPISGHATLYWYQQILGQGPKLLIQFQNNGVVDDSQLPKDRFSAERLKGVDSTLKIQPAKLEDSAVYLCASSLDTLAYSYEQYFGPGTRLTVT.

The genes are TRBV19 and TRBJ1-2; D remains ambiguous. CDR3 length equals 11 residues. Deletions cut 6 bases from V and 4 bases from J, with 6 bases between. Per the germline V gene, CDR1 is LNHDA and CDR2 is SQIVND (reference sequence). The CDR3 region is CASSGIYGYTF. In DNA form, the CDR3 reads TGTGCCAGTAGCGGTATCTATGGCTACACCTTC.

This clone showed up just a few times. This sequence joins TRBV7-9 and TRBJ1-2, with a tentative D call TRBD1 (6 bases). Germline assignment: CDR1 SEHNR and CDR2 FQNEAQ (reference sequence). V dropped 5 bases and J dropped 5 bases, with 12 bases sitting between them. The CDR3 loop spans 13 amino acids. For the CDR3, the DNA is TGTGCCAGCAGCCCCATAGGACAGTATGGCTACACCTTC. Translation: CASSPIGQYGYTF.

CDR3: CASSLVPSSVSLYEQYF. Here the CDR3 DNA reads TGTGCCAGCAGCTTAGTCCCTTCGAGCGTCTCCCTCTACGAGCAGTACTTC. The V and J genes are TRBV7-6 and TRBJ2-7; no clear D. V shed 1 base and J shed 3 bases, with 19 bases lying between them. The CDR3 loop spans 17 amino acids. Germline V gives CDR1 SGHVS, CDR2 FNYEAQ.